The sample holds many counts of the clone carrying this T cell receptor beta chain. Its antigen is unidentified. The entry originates in a study of breast tumors, draining lymph nodes, adjacent tissues. The CDR3 contains 15 residues. CDR1 MNHEY and CDR2 SMNVEV come from the germline V gene (reference sequence). Trimming shortened V by 3 bases and J by 2 bases, and 11 bases separated the two germline ends. The lymph nodes were axillary draining lymph nodes from breast cancer patients. Broader study findings: Tumor T cell lymph node origin was a supported hypothesis, not proven. Data fit most tumor T cells coming from lymph node, expanding in tumor. Tumor repertoires ranked between lymph nodes and nontumor tissue in diversity, with V and J gene preferences.

Via MiXCR, TCRdb re-called the multiplex PCR reads, giving one row per CDR3 protein. The table records around 150,000 distinct CDR3 sequences, roughly 33% of them present only once. The sequenced material came from axillary lymph node tissue. The clonotype comes from a female donor with breast cancer. Some clones in this sample may be carry-over from other donors' samples. The J gene is TRBJ1-5, the V gene TRBV27; perhaps TRBD1 as D (5 bases). CDR3 region: CASSLQGFGNQPQHF. The DNA of the CDR3 is TGTGCCAGCAGTTTGCAGGGATTTGGCAATCAGCCCCAGCATTTT.